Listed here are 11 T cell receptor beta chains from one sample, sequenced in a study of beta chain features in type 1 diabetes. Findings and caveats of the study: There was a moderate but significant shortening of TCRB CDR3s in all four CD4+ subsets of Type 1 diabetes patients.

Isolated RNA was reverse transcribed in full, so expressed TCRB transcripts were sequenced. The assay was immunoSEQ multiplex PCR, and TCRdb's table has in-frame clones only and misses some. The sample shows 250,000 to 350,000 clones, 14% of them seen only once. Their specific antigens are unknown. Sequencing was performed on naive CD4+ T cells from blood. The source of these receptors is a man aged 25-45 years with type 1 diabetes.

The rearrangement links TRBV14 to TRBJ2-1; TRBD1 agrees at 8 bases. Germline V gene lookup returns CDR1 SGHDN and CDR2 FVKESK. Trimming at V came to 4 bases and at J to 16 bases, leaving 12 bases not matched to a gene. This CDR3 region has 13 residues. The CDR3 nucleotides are TGTGCCAGCAGCCTACACTTGGACAGGGCTTTATTCTTC. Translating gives CASSLHLDRALFF.

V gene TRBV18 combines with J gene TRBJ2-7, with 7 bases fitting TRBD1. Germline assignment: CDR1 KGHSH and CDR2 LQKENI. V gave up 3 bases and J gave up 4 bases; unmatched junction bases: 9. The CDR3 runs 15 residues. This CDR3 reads CASSPQGDLQYEQYF. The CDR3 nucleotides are TGTGCCAGCTCACCCCAGGGGGACCTCCAATACGAGCAGTACTTC. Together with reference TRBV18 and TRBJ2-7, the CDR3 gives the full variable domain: NAGVMQNPRHLVRRRGQEARLRCSPMKGHSHVYWYRQLPEEGLKFMVYLQKENIIDESGMPKERFSAEFPKEGPSILRIQQVVRGDSAAYFCASSPQGDLQYEQYFGPGTRLTVT.

This CDR3 reads CASVMGREIDTQYF. The CDR3 DNA sequence: TGTGCCAGCGTTATGGGGCGGGAGATAGATACGCAGTATTTT. The V gene is TRBV7-2, the J gene TRBJ2-3; TRBD2 aligns across 7 bases. This CDR3 contains 14 residues. Germline V gene data show CDR1 as SGHTA and CDR2 as FQGNSA. V dropped 8 bases and J dropped 5; count of bases not matched to a gene: 10.

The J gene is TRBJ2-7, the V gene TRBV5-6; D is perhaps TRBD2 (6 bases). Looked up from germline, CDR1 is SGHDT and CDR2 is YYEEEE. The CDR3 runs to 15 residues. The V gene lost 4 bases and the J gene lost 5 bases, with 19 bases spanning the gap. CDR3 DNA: TGTGCCAGCAGCCGCCTGTCCGGGGAGGTCGACGAGCAGTACTTC. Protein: CASSRLSGEVDEQYF.

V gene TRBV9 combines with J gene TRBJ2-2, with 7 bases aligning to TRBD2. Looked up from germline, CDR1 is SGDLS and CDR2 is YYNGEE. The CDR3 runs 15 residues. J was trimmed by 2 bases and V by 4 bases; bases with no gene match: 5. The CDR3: CASSTRDYNTGELFF. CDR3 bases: TGTGCCAGCAGCACCCGGGACTACAACACCGGGGAGCTGTTTTTT. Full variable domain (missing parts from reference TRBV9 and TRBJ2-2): DSGVTQTPKHLITATGQRVTLRCSPRSGDLSVYWYQQSLDQGLQFLIQYYNGEERAKGNILERFSAQQFPDLHSELNLSSLELGDSALYFCASSTRDYNTGELFFGEGSRLTVL.

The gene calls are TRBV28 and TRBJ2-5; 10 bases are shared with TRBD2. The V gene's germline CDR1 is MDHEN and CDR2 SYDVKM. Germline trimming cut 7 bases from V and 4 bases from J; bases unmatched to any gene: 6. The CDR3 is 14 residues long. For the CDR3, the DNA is TGTGCCAGCACACCGGGACTAGCGAGAGAGACCCAGTACTTC. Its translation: CASTPGLARETQYF.

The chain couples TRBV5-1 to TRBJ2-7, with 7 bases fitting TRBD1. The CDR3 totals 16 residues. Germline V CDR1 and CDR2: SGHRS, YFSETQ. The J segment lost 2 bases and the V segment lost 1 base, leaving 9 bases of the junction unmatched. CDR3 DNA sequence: TGCGCCAGCAGCTTGACGGAGACAGGGTTTCCCTACGAGCAGTACTTC. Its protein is CASSLTETGFPYEQYF.

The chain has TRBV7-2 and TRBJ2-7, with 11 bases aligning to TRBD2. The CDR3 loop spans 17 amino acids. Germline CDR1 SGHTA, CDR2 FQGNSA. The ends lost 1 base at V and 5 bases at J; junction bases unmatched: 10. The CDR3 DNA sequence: TGTGCCAGCAGCTTAGGCCTAGCGGGAGGCCCCTCTGACGAGCAGTACTTC. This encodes CASSLGLAGGPSDEQYF.

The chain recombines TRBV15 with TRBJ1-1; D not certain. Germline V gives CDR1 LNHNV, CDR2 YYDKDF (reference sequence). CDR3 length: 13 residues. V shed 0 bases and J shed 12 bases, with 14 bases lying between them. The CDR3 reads CATSRDRGEGTFF. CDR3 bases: TGTGCCACCAGCAGAGATCGGGGAGAAGGAACTTTCTTT. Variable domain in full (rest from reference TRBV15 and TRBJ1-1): DAMVIQNPRYQVTQFGKPVTLSCSQTLNHNVMYWYQQKSSQAPKLLFHYYDKDFNNEADTPDNFQSRRPNTSFCFLDIRSPGLGDTAMYLCATSRDRGEGTFFGQGTRLTVV.

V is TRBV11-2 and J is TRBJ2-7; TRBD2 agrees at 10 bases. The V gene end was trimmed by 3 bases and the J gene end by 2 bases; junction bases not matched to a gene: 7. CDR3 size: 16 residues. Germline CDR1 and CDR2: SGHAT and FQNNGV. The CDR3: CASSLRDGLAAYEQYF. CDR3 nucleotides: TGTGCCAGCAGCTTGAGAGATGGACTAGCGGCCTACGAGCAGTACTTC.

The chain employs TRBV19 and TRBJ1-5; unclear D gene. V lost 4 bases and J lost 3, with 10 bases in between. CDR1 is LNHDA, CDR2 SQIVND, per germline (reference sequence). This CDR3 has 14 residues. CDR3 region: CASSTYEANQPQHF. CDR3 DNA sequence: TGTGCCAGTAGTACCTATGAAGCCAATCAGCCCCAGCATTTT.